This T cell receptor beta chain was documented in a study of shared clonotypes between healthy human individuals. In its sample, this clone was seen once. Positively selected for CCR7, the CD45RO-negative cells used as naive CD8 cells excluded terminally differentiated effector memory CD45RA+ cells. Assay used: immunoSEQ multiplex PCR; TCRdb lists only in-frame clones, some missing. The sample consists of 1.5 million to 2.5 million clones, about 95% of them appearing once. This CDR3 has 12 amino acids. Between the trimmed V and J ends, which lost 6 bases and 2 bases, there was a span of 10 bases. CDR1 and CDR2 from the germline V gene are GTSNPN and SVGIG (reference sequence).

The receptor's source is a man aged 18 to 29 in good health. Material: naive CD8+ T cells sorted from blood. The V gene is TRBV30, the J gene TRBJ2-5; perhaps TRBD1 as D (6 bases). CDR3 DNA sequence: TGTGCCTGTCCGGACAGTCAAGAGACCCAGTACTTC. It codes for CACPDSQETQYF.